Listed here are 17 T cell receptor beta chains from one sample, sequenced in a study of CD8 T cells in Susac syndrome. Reverse transcription of roughly 0.45 to 1 ug RNA used random hexamers. TCRdb used MiXCR to reprocess the immunoSEQ multiplex PCR reads, holding one entry per CDR3 protein. The sample lists about 200,000 distinct CDR3 sequences; approximately 95% were seen once. The sequenced sample consisted of CD4+ T cells from PBMCs. The receptors stem from a human donor in good health.

V usage is TRBV7-9 and J usage is TRBJ2-7; D is unresolved. V dropped 8 bases and J dropped 0 bases, with 2 bases sitting between them. Looked up from germline, CDR1 is SEHNR and CDR2 is FQNEAQ (reference sequence). The CDR3 contains 10 residues. The CDR3 here is CASGSYEQYF. CDR3 DNA sequence: TGTGCCAGCGGCTCCTACGAGCAGTACTTC.

This chain joins TRBV27 and TRBJ2-2; maybe TRBD1 (6 bases). Trimming stripped 3 bases from V and 2 bases from J, with 10 bases between. There are 15 residues in the CDR3. Germline values: CDR1 MNHEY, CDR2 SMNVEV (reference sequence). CDR3 nucleotide sequence: TGTGCCAGCAGTTTTCAGACAGGAAACACCGGGGAGCTGTTTTTT. This gives the protein CASSFQTGNTGELFF.

The V gene is TRBV20-1, the J gene TRBJ2-7, with D perhaps matching TRBD2 (5 bases). CDR1 and CDR2 (germline): DFQATT, SNEGSKA (reference sequence). Trimming removed 6 bases at V and 5 bases at J, with 11 bases between. The CDR3 covers 11 residues. CDR3 nucleotides: TGCAGTGCGTATCTAGCTGACGAGCAGTACTTC. Translated: CSAYLADEQYF.

The chain joins TRBV20-1 to TRBJ2-7; D may be TRBD2 (6 bases). V was clipped by 6 bases and J by 2 bases, with 14 bases between them. The CDR3 runs to 13 residues. The germline V gene encodes CDR1 DFQATT and CDR2 SNEGSKA (reference sequence). CDR3 loop: CSAGAPGAYEQYF. The CDR3 DNA is TGCAGTGCCGGGGCCCCGGGGGCCTACGAGCAGTACTTC.

This clonotype has just a few counts. V is TRBV29-1 and J is TRBJ2-5; no reliable D call. The germline V gene encodes CDR1 SQVTM and CDR2 ANQGSEA. V was shortened by 1 base and J by 0 bases, with 6 bases between the two germline ends. The CDR3 runs 13 residues. CDR3 in amino acids: CSVEGSDQETQYF. In nucleotides, the CDR3 is TGCAGCGTTGAAGGCAGTGACCAAGAGACCCAGTACTTC.

This clonotype has only one observation. This sequence joins TRBV29-1 and TRBJ1-5; 8 bases are a match to TRBD1. Germline loops: CDR1 SQVTM, CDR2 ANQGSEA. CDR3 length: 15 residues. V gave up 5 bases and J gave up 4 bases; unmatched junction bases: 10. The CDR3 nucleotides read TGCAGCGTTACACACGACACAGGGGGAAATCAGCCCCAGCATTTT. It encodes CSVTHDTGGNQPQHF.

This chain uses TRBV20-1 with TRBJ2-1; 10 nucleotides match TRBD2. The CDR3 extends over 14 amino acids. The germline V gene has CDR1 DFQATT and CDR2 SNEGSKA (reference sequence). With 5 bases clipped from V and 7 bases from J, the junction kept 8 bases outside the gene matches. The CDR3 nucleotides are TGCAGTGCTCTCGAGCGGGAGGGCCGGAATGAGCAGTTCTTC. As protein: CSALEREGRNEQFF.

V gene TRBV20-1 combines with J gene TRBJ1-1; D unresolved. The V gene's germline CDR1 is DFQATT and CDR2 SNEGSKA (reference sequence). V was clipped by 3 bases and J by 0 bases, with 8 bases between them. The CDR3 length is 13 residues. CDR3 DNA sequence: TGCAGTGCTAGCAACAAGATGAACACTGAAGCTTTCTTT. Translating gives CSASNKMNTEAFF.

This clonotype was recorded only once. This sequence joins TRBV30 and TRBJ1-5; 9 nucleotides line up with TRBD1. Losses at the gene ends were 3 bases for V and 7 bases for J; bases not matched to a gene: 4. CDR1 and CDR2 (germline): GTSNPN, SVGIG (reference sequence). The length of the CDR3 is 13 residues. CDR3 in DNA: TGTGCCTGGAGCACAGGGGGCGGGCAGCCCCAGCATTTT. This encodes CAWSTGGGQPQHF.

The chain carries TRBV2 and TRBJ1-2; TRBD1 might be the D (5 bases). V lost 8 bases and J lost 5, with 18 bases in between. CDR1 and CDR2 (germline): SNHLY, FYNNEI. This CDR3 contains 14 residues. The CDR3 is CASGSVGWGYGYTF. The CDR3 DNA reads TGTGCCAGCGGCTCCGTGGGATGGGGGTATGGCTACACCTTC.

The V and J genes are TRBV20-1 and TRBJ2-5; D call uncertain. V was pared by 3 bases and J by 3 bases, with 5 bases between. Looked up from germline, CDR1 is DFQATT and CDR2 is SNEGSKA (reference sequence). There are 11 residues in the CDR3. The CDR3 protein is CSASLEETQYF. Written as DNA, the CDR3 is TGCAGTGCTAGTCTGGAAGAGACCCAGTACTTC.

V usage is TRBV6-1 and J usage is TRBJ2-7, with D maybe TRBD2 (5 bases). The V end lost 6 bases, the J end lost 3 bases, and 9 bases lay between the germline ends. The CDR3 is 12 amino acids. The germline gives CDR1 MNHNS, CDR2 SASEGT. The CDR3 region has the DNA TGTGCCAGCAGAACGGGGTACTACGAGCAGTACGTC. It is translated as CASRTGYYEQYV.

V usage is TRBV30 and J usage is TRBJ2-4; D may be TRBD1 (5 bases). Germline CDR1 and CDR2: GTSNPN and SVGIG (reference sequence). The CDR3 consists of 13 residues. The V end was cut by 3 bases, the J end by 6 bases, with 12 bases between. CDR3 sequence (DNA): TGTGCCTGGAGCCGACAGTACGTAAACATTCAGTACTTC. Translation: CAWSRQYVNIQYF.

J is TRBJ2-5 and V is TRBV3-1; D is unresolved. This CDR3 spans 12 amino acids. Trimming removed 4 bases at V and 7 bases at J, with 10 bases between. Germline values: CDR1 LGHDT, CDR2 YNNKEL (reference sequence). CDR3 nucleotides: TGTGCCAGCAGCCCACGTCCTTTGACCCAGTACTTC. This sequence encodes CASSPRPLTQYF.

The chain combines TRBV29-1 with TRBJ2-4; D call uncertain. The CDR3 runs 12 residues. Germline V CDR1 and CDR2: SQVTM, ANQGSEA. Trimming removed 3 bases from V and 5 bases from J, with 8 bases in between. CDR3 region: CSVEVAENIQYF. The CDR3 DNA is TGCAGCGTTGAGGTTGCAGAAAACATTCAGTACTTC.

The chain joins TRBV25-1 to TRBJ2-3; 9 bases align to TRBD1. The CDR3 runs 15 residues. Per germline, CDR1 MGHDK and CDR2 SYGVNS. The trim removed 5 bases at V and 2 bases at J, leaving 5 bases unmatched. The CDR3 coding sequence is TGTGCCAGCAGTAAGGGACAGGGAGTCACAGATACGCAGTATTTT. This translates into CASSKGQGVTDTQYF.

The rearrangement links TRBV7-2 to TRBJ2-5; a weak D match, TRBD2 (6 bases). CDR3 length equals 13 residues. From germline, CDR1 is SGHTA and CDR2 FQGNSA. Deletions cut 5 bases from V and 4 bases from J, with 11 bases between. The CDR3 region is CASSTRDSETQYF. The DNA of the CDR3 is TGTGCCAGCAGCACCCGGGACTCAGAGACCCAGTACTTC.